This T cell receptor (beta chain) emerged from a study of T-cell reconstitution after alpha-beta-depleted transplantation in children. Germline V CDR1 and CDR2: MNHNS, SASEGT. The CDR3 is 16 amino acids. Trimming cost V 7 bases and J 4 bases; bases outside gene matches: 15. Molecular barcoding with unique molecular identifiers was used for the TCRbeta library. Each CDR3 protein is one row after TCRdb ran MiXCR on the PCR reads. Here the sample spans almost 400,000 distinct CDR3 sequences, just over 20% being singletons. The TCR comes from a human donor who donated a stem cell graft to a child with acute myeloid leukemia. This chain joins TRBV6-1 and TRBJ2-5, with 7 bases that match TRBD1. Material: PBMCs from the stem cell graft donor, obtained from the stem cell graft. The CDR3 coding sequence is TGTGCCAGCACCCGAAGTGTAGGGGGCATCTCAGAGACCCAGTACTTC. Protein sequence: CASTRSVGGISETQYF.